The clone carrying this TCR beta chain has more than one count but fewer than ten. The antigen is unknown. TCRdb independently ran MiXCR on the 5' RACE reads; one entry per CDR3 protein. Of roughly 110,000 distinct CDR3 sequences listed, about 15% are singletons. This sample was included in a study of T-cell memory formation after mild COVID-19. Study-wide findings and caveats: Certain responding clones were present in pre-infection memory, suggesting participation of cross-reactive memory.

Sequencing was performed on PBMCs or a T cell subset sorted from them (not recorded which). The TCR comes from an adult woman who had mild COVID-19 (a few samples of this study predate the infection). Cell type and time point are not known.

The CDR3 nucleotides are TGCAGTGCTCGTTTAGACAGGGGTTCCCTACGCGAGCAGTACTTC. This sequence encodes CSARLDRGSLREQYF. The V call is TRBV20-1, the J call TRBJ2-7; 8 nucleotides line up with TRBD1. CDR1 and CDR2 (germline): DFQATT, SNEGSKA (reference sequence). The CDR3 has 15 residues. J gave up 6 bases and V 5 bases, and 15 bases lay outside the gene matches.